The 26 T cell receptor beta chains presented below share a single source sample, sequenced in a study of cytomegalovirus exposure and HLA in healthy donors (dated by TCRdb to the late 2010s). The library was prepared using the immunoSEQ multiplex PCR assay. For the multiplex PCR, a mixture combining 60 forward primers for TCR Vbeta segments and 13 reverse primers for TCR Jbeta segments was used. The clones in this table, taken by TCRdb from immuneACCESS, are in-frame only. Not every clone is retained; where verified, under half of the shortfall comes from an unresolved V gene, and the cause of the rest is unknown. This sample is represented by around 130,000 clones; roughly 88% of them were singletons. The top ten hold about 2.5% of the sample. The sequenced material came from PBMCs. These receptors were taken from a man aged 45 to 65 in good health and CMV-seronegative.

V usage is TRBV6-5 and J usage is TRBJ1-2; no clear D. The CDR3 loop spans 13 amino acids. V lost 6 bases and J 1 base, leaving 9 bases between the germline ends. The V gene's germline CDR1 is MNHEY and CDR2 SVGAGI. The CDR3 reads CASSPQVNYGYTF. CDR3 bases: TGTGCCAGCAGCCCCCAGGTTAACTATGGCTACACCTTC.

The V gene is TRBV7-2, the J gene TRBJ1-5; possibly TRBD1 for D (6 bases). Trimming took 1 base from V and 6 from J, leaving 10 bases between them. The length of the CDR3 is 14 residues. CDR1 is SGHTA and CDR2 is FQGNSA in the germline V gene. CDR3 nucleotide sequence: TGTGCCAGCAGCTTAGACAGGGAGGGTCAGCCCCAGCATTTT. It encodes CASSLDREGQPQHF.

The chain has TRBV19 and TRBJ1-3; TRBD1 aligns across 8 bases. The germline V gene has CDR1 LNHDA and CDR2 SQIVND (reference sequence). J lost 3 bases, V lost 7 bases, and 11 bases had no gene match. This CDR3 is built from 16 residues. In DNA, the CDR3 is TGTGCCAGTACTCCGGGCAGGGGGCTTTATGGAAACACCATATATTTT. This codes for CASTPGRGLYGNTIYF. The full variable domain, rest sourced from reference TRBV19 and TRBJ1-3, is DGGITQSPKYLFRKEGQNVTLSCEQNLNHDAMYWYRQDPGQGLRLIYYSQIVNDFQKGDIAEGYSVSREKKESFPLTVTSAQKNPTAFYLCASTPGRGLYGNTIYFGEGSWLTVV.

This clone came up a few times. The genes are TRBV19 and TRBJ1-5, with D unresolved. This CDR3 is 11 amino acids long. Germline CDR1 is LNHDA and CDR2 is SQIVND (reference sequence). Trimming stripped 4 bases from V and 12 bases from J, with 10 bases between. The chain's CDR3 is CASSKELVQHF. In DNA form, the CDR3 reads TGTGCCAGTAGTAAGGAGCTAGTCCAGCATTTT.

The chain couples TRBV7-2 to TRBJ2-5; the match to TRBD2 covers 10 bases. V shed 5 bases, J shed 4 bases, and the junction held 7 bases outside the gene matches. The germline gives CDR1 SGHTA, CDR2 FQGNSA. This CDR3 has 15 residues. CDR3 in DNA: TGTGCCAGCAGCGGATTAGCGGGGGGCCGAGAGACCCAGTACTTC. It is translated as CASSGLAGGRETQYF.

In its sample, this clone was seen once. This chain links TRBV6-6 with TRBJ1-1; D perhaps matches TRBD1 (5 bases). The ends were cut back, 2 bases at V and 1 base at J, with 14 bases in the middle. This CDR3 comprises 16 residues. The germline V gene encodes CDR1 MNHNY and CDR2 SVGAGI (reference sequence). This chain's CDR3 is CASSYPPGAPNTEAFF. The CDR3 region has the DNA TGTGCCAGCAGTTACCCTCCTGGGGCACCGAACACTGAAGCTTTCTTT.

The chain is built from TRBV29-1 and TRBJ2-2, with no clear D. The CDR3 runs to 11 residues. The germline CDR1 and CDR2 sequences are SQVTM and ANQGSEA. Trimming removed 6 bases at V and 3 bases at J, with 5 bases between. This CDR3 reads CSVSDTGELFF. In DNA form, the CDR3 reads TGCAGCGTCTCAGACACCGGGGAGCTGTTTTTT.

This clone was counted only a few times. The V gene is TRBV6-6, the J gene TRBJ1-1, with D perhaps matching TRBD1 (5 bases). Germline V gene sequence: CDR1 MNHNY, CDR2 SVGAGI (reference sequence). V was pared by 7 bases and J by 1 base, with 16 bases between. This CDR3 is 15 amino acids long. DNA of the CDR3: TGTGCCAGCACCCTCAGTCAGGGAAGGAACACTGAAGCTTTCTTT. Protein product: CASTLSQGRNTEAFF.

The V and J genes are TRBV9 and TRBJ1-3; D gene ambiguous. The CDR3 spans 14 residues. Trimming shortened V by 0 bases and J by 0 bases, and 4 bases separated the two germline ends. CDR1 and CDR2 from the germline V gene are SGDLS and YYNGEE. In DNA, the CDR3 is TGTGCCAGCAGCGTAGCCGTCTCTGGAAACACCATATATTTT. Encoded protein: CASSVAVSGNTIYF.

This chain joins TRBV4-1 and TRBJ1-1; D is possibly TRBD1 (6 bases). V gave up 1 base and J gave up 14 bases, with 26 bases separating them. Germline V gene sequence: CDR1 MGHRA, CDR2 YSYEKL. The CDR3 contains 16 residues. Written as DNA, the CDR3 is TGCGCCAGCAGCCAAGGGTTCACTTACAGGACGACCAGGGGCTTCTTT. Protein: CASSQGFTYRTTRGFF.

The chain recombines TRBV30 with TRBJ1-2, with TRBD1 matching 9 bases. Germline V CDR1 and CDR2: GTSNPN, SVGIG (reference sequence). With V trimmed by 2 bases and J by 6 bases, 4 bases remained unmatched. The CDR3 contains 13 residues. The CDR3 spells CAWSTWTGDGYTF. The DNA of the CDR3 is TGTGCCTGGAGTACCTGGACAGGGGATGGCTACACCTTC.

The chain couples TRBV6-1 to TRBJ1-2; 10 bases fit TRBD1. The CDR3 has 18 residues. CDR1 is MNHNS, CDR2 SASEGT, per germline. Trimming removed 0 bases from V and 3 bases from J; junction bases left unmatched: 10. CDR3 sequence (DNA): TGTGCCAGCAGTGAAGCGACCCCCGCCGGGACAGGGGACTATGGCTACACCTTC. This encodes CASSEATPAGTGDYGYTF.

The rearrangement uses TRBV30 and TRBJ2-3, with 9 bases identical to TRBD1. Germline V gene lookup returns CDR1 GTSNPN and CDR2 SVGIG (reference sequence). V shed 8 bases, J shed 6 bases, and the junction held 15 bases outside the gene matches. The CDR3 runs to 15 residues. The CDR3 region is CAHQTGGNIFDTQYF. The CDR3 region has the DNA TGTGCCCATCAGACAGGGGGAAATATATTCGATACGCAGTATTTT.

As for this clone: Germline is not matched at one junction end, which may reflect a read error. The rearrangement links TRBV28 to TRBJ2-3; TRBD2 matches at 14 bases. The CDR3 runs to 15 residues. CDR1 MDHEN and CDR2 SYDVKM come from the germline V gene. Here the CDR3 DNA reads TGTGCCAGCAGTCCTGGACTAGCGGGGGGTCCCAATTGGCATTTT. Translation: CASSPGLAGGPNWHF.

CDR3 in amino acids: CSVGLAGGPGQAQYF. CDR3 in DNA: TGCAGCGTCGGACTAGCGGGGGGGCCTGGACAGGCCCAGTACTTC. The chain couples TRBV29-1 to TRBJ2-5; TRBD2 aligns across 15 bases. Per the germline V gene, CDR1 is SQVTM and CDR2 is ANQGSEA. CDR3 length equals 15 residues. V shed 6 bases and J 9 bases; nucleotides not matched to a gene: 11.

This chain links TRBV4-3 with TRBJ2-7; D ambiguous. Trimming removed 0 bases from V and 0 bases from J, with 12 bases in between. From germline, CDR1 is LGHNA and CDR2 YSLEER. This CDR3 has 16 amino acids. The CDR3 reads CASSQEYDKLSYEQYF. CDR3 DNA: TGCGCCAGCAGCCAAGAATACGATAAGCTCTCCTACGAGCAGTACTTC.

The DNA of the CDR3 is TGTGCCAGCAGCTTAACAGGCGGGGACTCCTACAATGAGCAGTTCTTC. Protein sequence: CASSLTGGDSYNEQFF. The rearrangement uses TRBV7-3 and TRBJ2-1, with a tentative D call TRBD2 (6 bases). From germline, CDR1 is SGHTA and CDR2 FQGTGA. V was shortened by 0 bases and J by 0 bases, with 9 bases between the two germline ends. The CDR3 length is 16 residues.

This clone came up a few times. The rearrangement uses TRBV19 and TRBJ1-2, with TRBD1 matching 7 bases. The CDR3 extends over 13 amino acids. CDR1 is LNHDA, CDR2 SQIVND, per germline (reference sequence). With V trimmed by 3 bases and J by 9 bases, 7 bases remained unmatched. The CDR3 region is CASSIGTVPSYTF. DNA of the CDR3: TGTGCCAGTAGTATTGGGACAGTCCCTAGCTACACCTTC.

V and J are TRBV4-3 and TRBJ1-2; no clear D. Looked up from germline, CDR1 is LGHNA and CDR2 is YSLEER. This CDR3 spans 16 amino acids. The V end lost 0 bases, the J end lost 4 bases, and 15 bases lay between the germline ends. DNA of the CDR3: TGCGCCAGCAGCCAAGATTACCTAACTGGAGGCTATGGCTACACCTTC. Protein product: CASSQDYLTGGYGYTF.

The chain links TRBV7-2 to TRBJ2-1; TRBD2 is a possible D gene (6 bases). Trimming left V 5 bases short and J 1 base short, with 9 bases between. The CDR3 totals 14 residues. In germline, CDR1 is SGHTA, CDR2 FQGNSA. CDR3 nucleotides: TGTGCCAGCAGCCCGACTAGATCCTACAATGAGCAGTTCTTC. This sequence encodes CASSPTRSYNEQFF.

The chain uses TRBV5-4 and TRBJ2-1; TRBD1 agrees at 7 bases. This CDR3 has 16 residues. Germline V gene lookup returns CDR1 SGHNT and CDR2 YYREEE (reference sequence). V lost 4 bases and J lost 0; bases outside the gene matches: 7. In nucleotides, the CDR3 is TGTGCCAGCAGCCAAGACAGGGCGAGCTCCTACAATGAGCAGTTCTTC. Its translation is CASSQDRASSYNEQFF.

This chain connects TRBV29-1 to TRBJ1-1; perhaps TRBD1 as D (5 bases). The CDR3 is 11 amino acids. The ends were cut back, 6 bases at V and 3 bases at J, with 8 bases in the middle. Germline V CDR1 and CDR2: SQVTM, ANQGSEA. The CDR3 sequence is CSVKGDTEAFF. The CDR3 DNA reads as TGCAGCGTCAAAGGGGACACTGAAGCTTTCTTT.

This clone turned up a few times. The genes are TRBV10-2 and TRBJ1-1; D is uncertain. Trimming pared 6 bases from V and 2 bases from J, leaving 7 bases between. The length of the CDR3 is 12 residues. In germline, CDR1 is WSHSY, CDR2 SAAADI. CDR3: CASSDFNTEAFF. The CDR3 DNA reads TGCGCCAGCAGCGACTTTAACACTGAAGCTTTCTTT.

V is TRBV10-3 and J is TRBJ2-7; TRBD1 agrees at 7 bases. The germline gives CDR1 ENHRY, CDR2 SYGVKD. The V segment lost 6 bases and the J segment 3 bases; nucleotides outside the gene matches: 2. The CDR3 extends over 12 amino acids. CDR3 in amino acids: CAISRDSYEQYF. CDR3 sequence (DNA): TGTGCCATCAGCCGGGACAGCTACGAGCAGTACTTC.

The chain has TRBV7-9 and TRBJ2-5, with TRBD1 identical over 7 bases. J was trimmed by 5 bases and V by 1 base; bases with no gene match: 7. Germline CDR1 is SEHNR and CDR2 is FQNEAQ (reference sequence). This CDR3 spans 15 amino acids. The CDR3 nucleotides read TGTGCCAGCAGCTTAGGAAAAACAGGGGTCGAGACCCAGTACTTC. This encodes CASSLGKTGVETQYF.

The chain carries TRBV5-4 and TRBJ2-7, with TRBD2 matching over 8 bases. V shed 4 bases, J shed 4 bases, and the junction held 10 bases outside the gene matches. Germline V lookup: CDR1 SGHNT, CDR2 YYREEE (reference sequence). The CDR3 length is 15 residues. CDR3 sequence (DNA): TGTGCCAGCAGCACCCCGGGACTAGGGAATTACGAGCAGTACTTC. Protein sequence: CASSTPGLGNYEQYF.